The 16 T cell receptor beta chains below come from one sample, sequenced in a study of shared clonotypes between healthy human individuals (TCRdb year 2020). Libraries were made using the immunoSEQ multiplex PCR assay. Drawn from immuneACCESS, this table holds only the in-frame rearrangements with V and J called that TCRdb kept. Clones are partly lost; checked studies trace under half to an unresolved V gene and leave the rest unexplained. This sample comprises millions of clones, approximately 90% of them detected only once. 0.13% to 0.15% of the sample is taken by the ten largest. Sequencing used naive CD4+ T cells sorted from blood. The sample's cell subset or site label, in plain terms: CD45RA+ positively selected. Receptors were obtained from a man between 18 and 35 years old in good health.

The CDR3 here is CASSTGTILNEQFF. CDR3 nucleotides: TGTGCCAGCAGCACCGGGACGATCTTAAATGAGCAGTTCTTC. The chain joins TRBV6-5 to TRBJ2-1, with D possibly being TRBD1 or TRBD2 (5 bases each). The CDR3 has 14 amino acids. The V end lost 6 bases, the J end lost 7 bases, and 16 bases lay between the germline ends. Germline V lookup: CDR1 MNHEY, CDR2 SVGAGI.

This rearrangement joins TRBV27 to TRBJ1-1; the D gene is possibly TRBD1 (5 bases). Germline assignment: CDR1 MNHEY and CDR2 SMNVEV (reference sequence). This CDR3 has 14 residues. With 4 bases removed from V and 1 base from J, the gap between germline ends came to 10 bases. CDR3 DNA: TGTGCCAGCAGTTCTGCGCAGGGGAACACTGAAGCTTTCTTT. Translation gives CASSSAQGNTEAFF.

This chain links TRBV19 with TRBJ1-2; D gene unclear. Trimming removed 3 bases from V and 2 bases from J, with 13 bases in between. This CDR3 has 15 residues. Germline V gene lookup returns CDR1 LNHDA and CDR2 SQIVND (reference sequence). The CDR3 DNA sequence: TGTGCCAGTAGTATGGACGGCCTGGGGAACTATGGCTACACCTTC. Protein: CASSMDGLGNYGYTF. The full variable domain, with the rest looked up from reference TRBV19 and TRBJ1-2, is DGGITQSPKYLFRKEGQNVTLSCEQNLNHDAMYWYRQDPGQGLRLIYYSQIVNDFQKGDIAEGYSVSREKKESFPLTVTSAQKNPTAFYLCASSMDGLGNYGYTFGSGTRLTVV.

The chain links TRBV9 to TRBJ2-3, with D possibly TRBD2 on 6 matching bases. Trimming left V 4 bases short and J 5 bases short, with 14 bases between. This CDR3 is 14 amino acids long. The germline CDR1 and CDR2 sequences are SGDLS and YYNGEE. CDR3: CASSSGLTLDTQYF. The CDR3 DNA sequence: TGTGCCAGCAGCTCGGGACTGACTCTAGATACGCAGTATTTT.

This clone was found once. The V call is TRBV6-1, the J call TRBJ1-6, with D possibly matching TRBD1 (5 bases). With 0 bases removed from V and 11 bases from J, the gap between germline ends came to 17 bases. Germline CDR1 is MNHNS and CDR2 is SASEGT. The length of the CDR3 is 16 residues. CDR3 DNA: TGTGCCAGCAGTGAAGCGCTTACAGGATTGCATACACCCCTCCACTTT. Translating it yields CASSEALTGLHTPLHF.

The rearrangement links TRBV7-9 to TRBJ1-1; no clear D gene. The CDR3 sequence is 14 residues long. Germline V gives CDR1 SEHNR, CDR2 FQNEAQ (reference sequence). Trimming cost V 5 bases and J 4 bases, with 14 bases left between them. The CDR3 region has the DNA TGTGCCAGCAGCGAAGCGGGCGTCAGCACTGAAGCTTTCTTT. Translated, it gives CASSEAGVSTEAFF.

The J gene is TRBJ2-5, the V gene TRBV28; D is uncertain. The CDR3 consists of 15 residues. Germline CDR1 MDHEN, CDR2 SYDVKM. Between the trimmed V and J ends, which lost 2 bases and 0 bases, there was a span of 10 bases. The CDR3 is CASSLKSWYQETQYF. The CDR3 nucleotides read TGTGCCAGCAGTTTAAAGAGCTGGTACCAAGAGACCCAGTACTTC.

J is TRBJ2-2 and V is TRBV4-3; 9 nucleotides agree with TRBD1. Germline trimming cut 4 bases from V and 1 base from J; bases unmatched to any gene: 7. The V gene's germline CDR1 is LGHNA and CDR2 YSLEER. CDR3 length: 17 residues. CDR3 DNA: TGCGCCAGCAGCCCCCGGACAGGGGCGGGGAACACCGGGGAGCTGTTTTTT. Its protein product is CASSPRTGAGNTGELFF.

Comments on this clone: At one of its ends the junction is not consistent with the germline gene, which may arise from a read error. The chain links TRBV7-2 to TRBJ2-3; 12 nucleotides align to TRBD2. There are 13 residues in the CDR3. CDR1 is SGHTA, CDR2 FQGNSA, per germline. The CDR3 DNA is TGTGCCAGCAGCCCAAGGGCAGGACTAGCGGGGACATTT. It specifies CASSPRAGLAGTF.

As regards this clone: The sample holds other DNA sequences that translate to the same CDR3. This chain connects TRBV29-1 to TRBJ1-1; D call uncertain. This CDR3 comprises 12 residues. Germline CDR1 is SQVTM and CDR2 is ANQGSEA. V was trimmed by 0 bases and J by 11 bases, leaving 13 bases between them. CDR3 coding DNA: TGCAGCGTTGAAGATACGAGGGAAGGGGCTTTCTTT. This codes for CSVEDTREGAFF.

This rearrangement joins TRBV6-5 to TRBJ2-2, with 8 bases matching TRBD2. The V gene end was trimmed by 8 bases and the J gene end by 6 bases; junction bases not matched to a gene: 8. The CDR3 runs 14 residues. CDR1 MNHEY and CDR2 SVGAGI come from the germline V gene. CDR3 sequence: CASGTGTRAGELFF. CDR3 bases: TGTGCCAGCGGTACCGGGACTAGAGCCGGGGAGCTGTTTTTT.

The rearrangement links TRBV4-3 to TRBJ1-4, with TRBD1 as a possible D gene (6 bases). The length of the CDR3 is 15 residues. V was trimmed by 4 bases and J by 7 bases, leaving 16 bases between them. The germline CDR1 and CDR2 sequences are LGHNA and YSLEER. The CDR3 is CASSPAGGLIEKLFF. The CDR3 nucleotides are TGCGCCAGCAGCCCCGCTGGGGGGCTGATTGAAAAACTGTTTTTT.

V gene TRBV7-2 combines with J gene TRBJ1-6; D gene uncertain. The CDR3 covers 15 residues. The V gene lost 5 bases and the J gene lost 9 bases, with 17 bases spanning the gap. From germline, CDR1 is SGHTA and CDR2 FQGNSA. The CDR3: CASSQWSLTSSPLHF. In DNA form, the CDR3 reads TGTGCCAGCAGCCAATGGTCCTTAACCAGTTCACCCCTCCACTTT.

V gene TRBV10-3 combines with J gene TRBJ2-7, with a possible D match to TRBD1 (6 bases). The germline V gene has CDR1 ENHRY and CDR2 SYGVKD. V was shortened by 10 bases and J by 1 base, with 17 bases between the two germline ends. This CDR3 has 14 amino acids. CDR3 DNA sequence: TGTGCCACCACAAACCGGGACACATCCTACGAGCAGTACTTC. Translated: CATTNRDTSYEQYF.

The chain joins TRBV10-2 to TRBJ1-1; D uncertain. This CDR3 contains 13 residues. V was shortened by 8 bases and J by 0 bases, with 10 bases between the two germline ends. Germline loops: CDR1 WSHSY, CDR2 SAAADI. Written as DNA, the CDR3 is TGCGCCAGCGGGCCAGCCATGAACACTGAAGCTTTCTTT. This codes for CASGPAMNTEAFF.

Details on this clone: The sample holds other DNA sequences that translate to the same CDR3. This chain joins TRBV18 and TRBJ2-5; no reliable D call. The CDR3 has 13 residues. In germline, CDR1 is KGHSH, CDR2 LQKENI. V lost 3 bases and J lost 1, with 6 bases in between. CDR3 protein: CASSPPLQETQYF. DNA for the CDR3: TGTGCCAGCTCACCCCCCCTCCAAGAGACCCAGTACTTC.